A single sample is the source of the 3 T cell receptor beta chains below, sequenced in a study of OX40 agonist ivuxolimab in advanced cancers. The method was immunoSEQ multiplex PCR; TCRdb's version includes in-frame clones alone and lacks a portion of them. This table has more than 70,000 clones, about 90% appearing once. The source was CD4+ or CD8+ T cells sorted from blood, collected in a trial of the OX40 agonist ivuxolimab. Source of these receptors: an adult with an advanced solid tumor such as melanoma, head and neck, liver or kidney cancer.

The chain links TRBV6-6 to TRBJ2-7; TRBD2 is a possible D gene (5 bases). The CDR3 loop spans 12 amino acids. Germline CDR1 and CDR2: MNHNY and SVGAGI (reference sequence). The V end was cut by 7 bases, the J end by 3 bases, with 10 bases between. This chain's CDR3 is CASNIGLYEQYF. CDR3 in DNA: TGTGCCAGCAATATAGGACTCTACGAGCAGTACTTC.

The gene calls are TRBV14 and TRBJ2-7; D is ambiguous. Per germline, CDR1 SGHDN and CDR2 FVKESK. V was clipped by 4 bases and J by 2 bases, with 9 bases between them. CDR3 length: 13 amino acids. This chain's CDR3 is CASSRPPPYEQYF. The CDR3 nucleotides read TGTGCCAGCAGCCGCCCCCCGCCCTACGAGCAGTACTTC.

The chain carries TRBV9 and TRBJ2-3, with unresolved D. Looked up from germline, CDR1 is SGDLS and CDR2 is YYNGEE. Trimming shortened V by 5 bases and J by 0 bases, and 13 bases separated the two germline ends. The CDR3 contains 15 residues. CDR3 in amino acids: CASSGVVSSTDTQYF. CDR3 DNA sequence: TGTGCCAGCAGTGGCGTAGTATCTAGCACAGATACGCAGTATTTT.